One and the same sample provided the 4 T cell receptor beta chains below, sequenced in a study of cytomegalovirus exposure and HLA in healthy donors. Use of 60 Vbeta and 13 Jbeta primers characterized the PCR. Sequencing was performed with immunoSEQ multiplex PCR; in TCRdb, only in-frame clones are kept and a portion is missing. The sample has 150,000 to 200,000 clones, less than 90% seen once. The sample taken for sequencing was PBMCs. The receptors were gathered from a woman between 18 and 29 years old in good health and CMV-seronegative.

This clone was detected only once. The chain has TRBV25-1 and TRBJ1-2, with a tentative D call TRBD1 (6 bases). The V gene's germline CDR1 is MGHDK and CDR2 SYGVNS. The V end lost 3 bases, the J end lost 5 bases, and 13 bases lay between the germline ends. There are 14 residues in the CDR3. In nucleotides, the CDR3 is TGTGCCAGCAGTGACTCCGAGGGGACATATGGCTACACCTTC. Residues: CASSDSEGTYGYTF.

The chain carries TRBV28 and TRBJ1-3, with TRBD1 matching over 8 bases. Losses at the gene ends were 1 base for V and 0 bases for J; bases not matched to a gene: 2. The germline gives CDR1 MDHEN, CDR2 SYDVKM. This CDR3 has 16 residues. The CDR3 bases are TGTGCCAGCAGTTTATTCGGACAGGGCTCTGGAAACACCATATATTTT. This translates into CASSLFGQGSGNTIYF.

V and J are TRBV2 and TRBJ2-3; TRBD1 might be the D (5 bases). The CDR3 is 13 amino acids. V was trimmed by 6 bases and J by 5 bases, leaving 12 bases between them. Germline V gene sequence: CDR1 SNHLY, CDR2 FYNNEI. CDR3 sequence reads: CASSVSREDTQYF. For the CDR3, the DNA is TGTGCCAGCAGCGTCTCCAGGGAAGATACGCAGTATTTT.

The chain employs TRBV5-4 and TRBJ2-5; no definite D call. Trimming cost V 4 bases and J 5 bases, with 12 bases left between them. The CDR3 contains 13 residues. Per the germline V gene, CDR1 is SGHNT and CDR2 is YYREEE (reference sequence). The CDR3 DNA reads as TGTGCCAGCAGCACCTATGGTTGGGAGACCCAGTACTTC. It codes for CASSTYGWETQYF.